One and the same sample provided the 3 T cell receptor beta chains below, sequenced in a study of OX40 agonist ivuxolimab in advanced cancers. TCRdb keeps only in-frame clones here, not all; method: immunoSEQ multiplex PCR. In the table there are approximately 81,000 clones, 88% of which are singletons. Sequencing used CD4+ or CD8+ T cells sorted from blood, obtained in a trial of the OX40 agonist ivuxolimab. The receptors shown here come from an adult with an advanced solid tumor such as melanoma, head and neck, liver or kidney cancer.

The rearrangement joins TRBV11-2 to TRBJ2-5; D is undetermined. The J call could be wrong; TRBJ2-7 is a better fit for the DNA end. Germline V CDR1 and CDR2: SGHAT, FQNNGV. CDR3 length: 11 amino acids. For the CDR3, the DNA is TGTGCCAGCAGCTTCCTTAGCGAGCAGTACTTC. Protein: CASSFLSEQYF.

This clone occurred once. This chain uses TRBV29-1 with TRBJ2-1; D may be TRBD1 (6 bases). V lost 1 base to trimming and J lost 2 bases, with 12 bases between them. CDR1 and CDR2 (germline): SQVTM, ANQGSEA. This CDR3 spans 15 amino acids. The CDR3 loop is CSVEGGGPTYNEQFF. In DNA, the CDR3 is TGCAGCGTTGAAGGTGGGGGCCCGACCTACAATGAGCAGTTCTTC.

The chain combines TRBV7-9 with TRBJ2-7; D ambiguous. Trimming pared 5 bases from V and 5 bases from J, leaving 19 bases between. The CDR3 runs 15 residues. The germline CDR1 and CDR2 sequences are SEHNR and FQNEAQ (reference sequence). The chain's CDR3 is CASSHLGPPPHEQYF. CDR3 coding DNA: TGTGCCAGCAGCCACCTCGGGCCCCCGCCTCACGAGCAGTACTTC.